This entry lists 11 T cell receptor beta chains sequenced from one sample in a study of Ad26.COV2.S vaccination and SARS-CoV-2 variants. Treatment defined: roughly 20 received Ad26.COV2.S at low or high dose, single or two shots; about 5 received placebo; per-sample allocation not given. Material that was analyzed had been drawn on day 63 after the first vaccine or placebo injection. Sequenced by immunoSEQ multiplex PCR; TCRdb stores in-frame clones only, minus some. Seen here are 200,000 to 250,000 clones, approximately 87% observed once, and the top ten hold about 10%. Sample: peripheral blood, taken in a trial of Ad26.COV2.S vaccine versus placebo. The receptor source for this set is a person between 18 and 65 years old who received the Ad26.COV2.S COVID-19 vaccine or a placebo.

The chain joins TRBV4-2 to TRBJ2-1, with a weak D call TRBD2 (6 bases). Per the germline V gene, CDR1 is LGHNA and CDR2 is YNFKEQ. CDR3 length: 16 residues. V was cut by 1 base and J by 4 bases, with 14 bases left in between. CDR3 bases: TGTGCCAGCAGCCAAGTTGGAGGGCTAGCTTACAATGAGCAGTTCTTC. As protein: CASSQVGGLAYNEQFF.

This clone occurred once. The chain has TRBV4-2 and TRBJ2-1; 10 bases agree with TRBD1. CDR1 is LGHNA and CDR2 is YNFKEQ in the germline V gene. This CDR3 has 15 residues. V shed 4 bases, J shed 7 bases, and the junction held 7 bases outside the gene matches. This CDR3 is CASSPWTGGGNEQFF. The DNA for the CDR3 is TGTGCCAGCAGCCCCTGGACAGGGGGGGGGAATGAGCAGTTCTTC.

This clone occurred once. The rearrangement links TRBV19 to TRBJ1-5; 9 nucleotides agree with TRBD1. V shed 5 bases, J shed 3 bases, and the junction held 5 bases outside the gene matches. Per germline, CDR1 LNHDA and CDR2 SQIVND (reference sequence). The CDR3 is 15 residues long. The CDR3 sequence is CASSERTGANQPQHF. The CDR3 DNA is TGTGCCAGTAGTGAAAGGACAGGGGCCAATCAGCCCCAGCATTTT.

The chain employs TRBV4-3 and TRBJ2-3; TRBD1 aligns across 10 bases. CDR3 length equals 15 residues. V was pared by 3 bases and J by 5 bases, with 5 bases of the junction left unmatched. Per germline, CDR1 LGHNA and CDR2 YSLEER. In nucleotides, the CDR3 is TGCGCCAGCAGCCAGGGGACAGGGGTAGGAGATACGCAGTATTTT. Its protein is CASSQGTGVGDTQYF.

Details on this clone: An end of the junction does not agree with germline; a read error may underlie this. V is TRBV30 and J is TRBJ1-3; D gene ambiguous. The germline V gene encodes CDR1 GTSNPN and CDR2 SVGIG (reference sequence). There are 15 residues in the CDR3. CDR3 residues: CARSLRASSGNTIYF. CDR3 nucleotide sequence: TGTGCCCGGAGTCTACGCGCCTCCTCTGGAAACACCATATATTTT.

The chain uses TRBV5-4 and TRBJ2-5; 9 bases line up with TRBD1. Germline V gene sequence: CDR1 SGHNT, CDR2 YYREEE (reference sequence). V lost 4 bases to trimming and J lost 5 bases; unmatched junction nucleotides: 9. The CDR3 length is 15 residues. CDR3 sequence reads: CASSRRDRESETQYF. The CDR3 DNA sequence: TGTGCCAGCAGCCGAAGGGACAGGGAATCGGAGACCCAGTACTTC.

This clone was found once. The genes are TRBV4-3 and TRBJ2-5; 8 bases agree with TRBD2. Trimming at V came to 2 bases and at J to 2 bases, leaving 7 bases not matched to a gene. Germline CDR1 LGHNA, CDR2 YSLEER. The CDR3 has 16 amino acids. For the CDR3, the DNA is TGCGCCAGCAGCCAATTGAGCGGGAGTTCACAAGAGACCCAGTACTTC. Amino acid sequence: CASSQLSGSSQETQYF.

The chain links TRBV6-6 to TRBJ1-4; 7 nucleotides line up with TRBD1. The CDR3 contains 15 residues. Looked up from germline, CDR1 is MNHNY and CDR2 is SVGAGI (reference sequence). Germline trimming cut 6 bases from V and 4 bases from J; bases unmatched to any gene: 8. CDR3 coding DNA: TGTGCCAGCAGGACAACAGGGGATGGTAATGAAAAACTGTTTTTT. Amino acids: CASRTTGDGNEKLFF.

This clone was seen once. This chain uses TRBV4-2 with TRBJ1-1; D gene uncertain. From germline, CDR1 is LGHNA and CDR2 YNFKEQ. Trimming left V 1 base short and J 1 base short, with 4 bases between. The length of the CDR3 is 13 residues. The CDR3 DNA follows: TGTGCCAGCAGCCAAGGCCGGAACACTGAAGCTTTCTTT. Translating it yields CASSQGRNTEAFF.

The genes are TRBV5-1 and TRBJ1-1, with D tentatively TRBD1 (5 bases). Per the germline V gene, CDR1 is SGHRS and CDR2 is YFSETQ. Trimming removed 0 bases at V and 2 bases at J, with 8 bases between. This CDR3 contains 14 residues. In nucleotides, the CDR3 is TGCGCCAGCAGCTTGGAGCAGGGTAACACTGAAGCTTTCTTT. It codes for CASSLEQGNTEAFF.

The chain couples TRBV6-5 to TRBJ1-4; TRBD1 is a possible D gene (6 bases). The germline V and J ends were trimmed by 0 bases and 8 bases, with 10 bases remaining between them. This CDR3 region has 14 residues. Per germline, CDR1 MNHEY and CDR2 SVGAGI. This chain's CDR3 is CASSYSTRGEKLFF. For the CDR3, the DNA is TGTGCCAGCAGTTACTCGACCAGGGGAGAAAAACTGTTTTTT.